These 8 T cell receptor beta chains were all obtained from the same sample, sequenced in a study of blood T cell repertoires in COVID-19. TCRdb's copy holds only in-frame clones and misses some; the assay was immunoSEQ multiplex PCR. This table has some 290,000 clones, approximately 90% appearing once. Sequenced sample: peripheral blood. The source is a woman aged 50 to 60 who had recovered from COVID-19.

The genes are TRBV25-1 and TRBJ1-2; TRBD1 matches at 7 bases. The CDR3 length is 14 residues. The J segment lost 5 bases and the V segment lost 0 bases, leaving 3 bases of the junction unmatched. Germline CDR1 and CDR2: MGHDK and SYGVNS. CDR3 coding DNA: TGTGCCAGCAGTGAATATCGGGACAGTTATGGCTACACCTTC. Translation: CASSEYRDSYGYTF.

This rearrangement joins TRBV15 to TRBJ2-5; TRBD1 is a possible D gene (6 bases). Germline values: CDR1 LNHNV, CDR2 YYDKDF (reference sequence). V was trimmed by 5 bases and J by 5 bases, leaving 9 bases between them. The CDR3 has 12 residues. This chain's CDR3 is CATSGGRETQYF. The CDR3 DNA is TGTGCCACCAGCGGGGGCCGGGAGACCCAGTACTTC.

This clone was detected only once. The chain is built from TRBV5-1 and TRBJ2-1; 9 bases fit TRBD2. V shed 3 bases and J 7 bases; nucleotides not matched to a gene: 5. This CDR3 region has 14 residues. Germline assignment: CDR1 SGHRS and CDR2 YFSETQ. The CDR3 here is CASSYSGSRNEQFF. The CDR3 nucleotides read TGCGCCAGCAGCTATAGCGGGAGTAGAAATGAGCAGTTCTTC.

The rearrangement joins TRBV29-1 to TRBJ1-2; TRBD1 is a possible D gene (5 bases). There are 12 residues in the CDR3. V was cut by 2 bases and J by 4 bases, with 8 bases left in between. CDR1 is SQVTM and CDR2 is ANQGSEA in the germline V gene. As DNA, the CDR3 is TGCAGCGTTGAAACCGGGGGCTATGGCTACACCTTC. Protein: CSVETGGYGYTF.

The chain employs TRBV2 and TRBJ1-2, with 8 positions matching TRBD1. The CDR3 contains 14 residues. J lost 4 bases, V lost 3 bases, and 4 bases had no gene match. Germline V gene lookup returns CDR1 SNHLY and CDR2 FYNNEI. The CDR3 DNA reads TGTGCCAGCAGTGACGACAGGGGAGTCTATGGCTACACCTTC. This translates into CASSDDRGVYGYTF.

The table lists this clone with a count of one. This rearrangement joins TRBV9 to TRBJ1-2, with D hard to call. V was trimmed by 0 bases and J by 1 base, leaving 10 bases between them. The V gene's germline CDR1 is SGDLS and CDR2 YYNGEE. This CDR3 is 15 amino acids long. CDR3 sequence: CASSVDTNLNYGYTF. The CDR3 bases are TGTGCCAGCAGCGTAGATACAAATCTTAACTATGGCTACACCTTC.

The J gene is TRBJ2-3, the V gene TRBV6-2 or TRBV6-3; TRBD2 matches 9 bases. The CDR3 length is 18 residues. V dropped 2 bases and J dropped 1; count of bases not matched to a gene: 10. Germline values: CDR1 MNHEY, CDR2 SVGEGT. This CDR3 reads CASSYRQRGELRTDTQYF. The CDR3 nucleotides read TGTGCCAGCAGTTACCGACAGCGGGGGGAACTTCGCACAGATACGCAGTATTTT.

This chain uses TRBV5-1 with TRBJ1-2, with no clear D. The germline CDR1 and CDR2 sequences are SGHRS and YFSETQ. V was shortened by 0 bases and J by 8 bases, with 11 bases between the two germline ends. This CDR3 is built from 13 residues. The CDR3 sequence: CASSLDGELGYTF. The DNA for the CDR3 is TGCGCCAGCAGCTTGGACGGGGAGTTGGGCTACACCTTC.